These 22 T cell receptor beta chains were all obtained from the same sample, sequenced in a study of circulating and synovial CD4+ cells in juvenile arthritis. TCRdb's copy holds only in-frame clones and misses some; the assay was immunoSEQ multiplex PCR. The sample has around 13,000 clones; 80% to 85% are singletons. Sequences were obtained from CD4+ T cells from synovial fluid. Receptors originate from a human patient with juvenile idiopathic arthritis. Some clones in this sample may be carry-over from other donors' samples.

This clone was counted only a few times. This chain links TRBV10-2 with TRBJ1-6; TRBD1 matches at 9 bases. The V segment lost 10 bases and the J segment 8 bases; nucleotides outside the gene matches: 6. The CDR3 covers 13 residues. Germline loops: CDR1 WSHSY, CDR2 SAAADI. The CDR3 sequence is CANGQGKDSPLHF. CDR3 DNA: TGCGCCAACGGACAGGGGAAGGATTCACCCCTCCACTTT.

This chain joins TRBV7-9 and TRBJ2-3, with 11 nucleotides matching TRBD2. V was pared by 5 bases and J by 2 bases, with 6 bases of the junction left unmatched. Germline values: CDR1 SEHNR, CDR2 FQNEAQ (reference sequence). The CDR3 totals 16 residues. CDR3 sequence (DNA): TGTGCCAGCAGCGTCGGACTAGCGGGCCACACAGATACGCAGTATTTT. As protein: CASSVGLAGHTDTQYF.

The chain joins TRBV6-1 to TRBJ1-4; 8 positions match TRBD1. The germline V gene encodes CDR1 MNHNS and CDR2 SASEGT. This CDR3 region has 15 residues. V lost 1 base to trimming and J lost 7 bases; unmatched junction nucleotides: 5. The CDR3 loop is CASSEENRGTEKLFF. The CDR3, as DNA: TGTGCCAGCAGTGAAGAGAACAGGGGGACTGAAAAACTGTTTTTT.

The rearrangement uses TRBV5-1 and TRBJ2-1; 9 bases map to TRBD2. CDR3 length: 15 residues. V dropped 2 bases and J dropped 10; count of bases not matched to a gene: 10. Per the germline V gene, CDR1 is SGHRS and CDR2 is YFSETQ. CDR3 DNA: TGCGCCAGCAGCTTTGGGGACGGGACTAGCCAGGAGCAGTTCTTC. It translates to CASSFGDGTSQEQFF.

The chain links TRBV6-1 to TRBJ2-1, with D possibly matching TRBD2 (6 bases). The CDR3 loop spans 13 amino acids. CDR1 MNHNS and CDR2 SASEGT come from the germline V gene. V shed 5 bases and J shed 9 bases, with 14 bases lying between them. The CDR3 coding sequence is TGTGCCAGCAGTCCAAGGGTGGGGGGTGAGCAGTTCTTC. Translation: CASSPRVGGEQFF.

This clone has more than one count but fewer than ten. This chain uses TRBV5-4 with TRBJ2-6, with 9 positions matching TRBD2. Germline-derived CDR1 and CDR2 are SGHNT and YYREEE (reference sequence). The CDR3 is 17 residues long. The trim removed 1 base at V and 4 bases at J, leaving 6 bases unmatched. In nucleotides, the CDR3 is TGTGCCAGCAGCTTGACGGCGGGGGGGGGAGGGGCCAACGTCCTGACTTTC. Its protein product is CASSLTAGGGGANVLTF.

This chain uses TRBV5-1 with TRBJ2-2, with D unresolved. Germline values: CDR1 SGHRS, CDR2 YFSETQ. Trimming shortened V by 1 base and J by 6 bases, and 7 bases separated the two germline ends. The CDR3 extends over 13 amino acids. CDR3 region: CASSLLQAGELFF. The CDR3 region has the DNA TGCGCCAGCAGCTTGCTCCAGGCCGGGGAGCTGTTTTTT.

The chain carries TRBV2 and TRBJ1-2; 7 bases are a match to TRBD1. Germline V gene lookup returns CDR1 SNHLY and CDR2 FYNNEI. The CDR3 totals 11 residues. V shed 11 bases and J 8 bases; nucleotides not matched to a gene: 8. CDR3 region: CAPQGGGGYTF. The CDR3 DNA sequence: TGTGCCCCCCAGGGGGGAGGAGGCTACACCTTC.

V gene TRBV7-2 combines with J gene TRBJ1-5; D ambiguous. Germline V lookup: CDR1 SGHTA, CDR2 FQGNSA. With 1 base removed from V and 6 bases from J, the gap between germline ends came to 7 bases. This CDR3 is built from 13 residues. The CDR3: CASSLGAVQPQHF. The CDR3 DNA follows: TGTGCCAGCAGCTTAGGCGCGGTTCAGCCCCAGCATTTT.

In nucleotides, the CDR3 is TGTGCCAGCAGCTCATCTGGGGCAGGGAAGAACTGGGAAGAGACCCAGTACTTC. Translating gives CASSSSGAGKNWEETQYF. The chain combines TRBV5-4 with TRBJ2-5; D possibly corresponds to TRBD1 (5 bases). The germline CDR1 and CDR2 sequences are SGHNT and YYREEE (reference sequence). The CDR3 is 18 amino acids. With 3 bases removed from V and 3 bases from J, the gap between germline ends came to 24 bases. Looking up the rest from reference TRBV5-4 and TRBJ2-5 gives the full variable domain: ETGVTQSPTHLIKTRGQQVTLRCSSQSGHNTVSWYQQALGQGPQFIFQYYREEENGRGNFPPRFSGLQFPNYSSELNVNALELDDSALYLCASSSSGAGKNWEETQYFGPGTRLLVL.

For this clone: A read error may explain this, as a much larger clone is one base away. The DNA is left out, because the CDR3 cannot be placed on it with certainty; the CDR3 is given as TCRdb lists it. The sample holds other DNA sequences that translate to the same CDR3. V is TRBV9 and J is TRBJ1-2; the table's D call, TRBD1, was not checked against the DNA. The CDR3 adds up to 12 amino acids, both ends counted. Per the germline V gene, CDR1 is SGDLS and CDR2 is YYNGEE. This chain's CDR3 is CASSVGGGTGVF.

The chain recombines TRBV6-5 with TRBJ1-5; possibly TRBD1 for D (5 bases). Germline values: CDR1 MNHEY, CDR2 SVGAGI. V lost 6 bases, J lost 0 bases, and 9 bases lay in between. The CDR3 totals 14 residues. CDR3 DNA sequence: TGTGCCAGCAGACGGGGGTTTAGCAATCAGCCCCAGCATTTT. The encoded protein is CASRRGFSNQPQHF.

The chain uses TRBV2 and TRBJ2-3; TRBD2 matches at 10 bases. J lost 2 bases, V lost 7 bases, and 12 bases had no gene match. The CDR3 covers 17 residues. CDR1 is SNHLY and CDR2 is FYNNEI in the germline V gene. The CDR3 is CASKVSPSGGYTDTQYF. DNA of the CDR3: TGTGCCAGCAAGGTATCCCCTAGCGGGGGTTACACAGATACGCAGTATTTT. The full variable domain, completed using reference TRBV2 and TRBJ2-3, is EPEVTQTPSHQVTQMGQEVILRCVPISNHLYFYWYRQILGQKVEFLVSFYNNEISEKSEIFDDQFSVERPDGSNFTLKIRSTKLEDSAMYFCASKVSPSGGYTDTQYFGPGTRLTVL.

This chain links TRBV7-9 with TRBJ2-7; D uncertain. CDR3 size: 14 residues. Germline V lookup: CDR1 SEHNR, CDR2 FQNEAQ (reference sequence). The ends were cut back, 5 bases at V and 2 bases at J, with 13 bases in the middle. The CDR3 DNA is TGTGCCAGCAGCCCCAGGCCGTACCCCTACGAGCAGTACTTC. Residues: CASSPRPYPYEQYF.

The V gene is TRBV6-4, the J gene TRBJ1-2; no clear D. Germline CDR1 MRHNA, CDR2 SNTAGT. The CDR3 length is 14 residues. V was pared by 3 bases and J by 4 bases, with 12 bases between. CDR3 sequence reads: CASSEAGLSYGYTF. The CDR3 DNA sequence: TGTGCCAGCAGTGAAGCGGGTCTCAGCTATGGCTACACCTTC.

CDR3 bases: TGTGCCAGCAGCTCACTAGCGGGCGGTTACAATGAGCAGTTCTTC. It yields the protein CASSSLAGGYNEQFF. The chain is built from TRBV7-2 and TRBJ2-1; 9 bases line up with TRBD2. This CDR3 has 15 amino acids. Germline CDR1 SGHTA, CDR2 FQGNSA. V was clipped by 4 bases and J by 4 bases; unmatched bases: 5.

The rearrangement joins TRBV6-5 to TRBJ2-2, with D possibly TRBD1 on 6 matching bases. The CDR3 runs to 15 residues. Germline V gene sequence: CDR1 MNHEY, CDR2 SVGAGI. The CDR3 DNA is TGTGCTACTAAACCCCAGGGGACGAACACCGGGGAGCTGTTTTTT. Translation gives CATKPQGTNTGELFF.

The gene calls are TRBV29-1 and TRBJ2-3; 8 nucleotides match TRBD1. This CDR3 contains 12 residues. Trimming cost V 3 bases and J 6 bases; bases outside gene matches: 2. Germline assignment: CDR1 SQVTM and CDR2 ANQGSEA. The CDR3 sequence: CSVDAGGDTQYF. The DNA for the CDR3 is TGCAGCGTTGATGCAGGGGGCGATACGCAGTATTTT.

V gene TRBV27 combines with J gene TRBJ1-3; the D gene is possibly TRBD1 (5 bases). The CDR3 is 17 residues long. Trimming pared 4 bases from V and 6 bases from J, leaving 22 bases between. In germline, CDR1 is MNHEY, CDR2 SMNVEV (reference sequence). In nucleotides, the CDR3 is TGTGCCAGCAGTTCCCGGACAAAACAAACCCAGTCAAACACCATATATTTT. It translates to CASSSRTKQTQSNTIYF.

The rearrangement links TRBV19 to TRBJ1-1; D possibly corresponds to TRBD1 (6 bases). Germline V CDR1 and CDR2: LNHDA, SQIVND (reference sequence). The CDR3 sequence is 12 residues long. V was clipped by 6 bases and J by 7 bases, with 12 bases between them. The CDR3 loop is CASSQGRVEAFF. In DNA form, the CDR3 reads TGTGCCAGTAGCCAGGGGCGGGTTGAAGCTTTCTTT.

The chain links TRBV6-5 to TRBJ1-2, with D possibly being TRBD1 (5 bases). Per germline, CDR1 MNHEY and CDR2 SVGAGI. V was cut by 7 bases and J by 2 bases, with 14 bases left in between. The CDR3 is made up of 14 amino acids. In DNA, the CDR3 is TGTGCCAGCACTCCCGGGGGAGGGAACTATGGCTACACCTTC. Translation gives CASTPGGGNYGYTF.

The gene calls are TRBV30 and TRBJ1-2, with 7 bases lining up with TRBD1. The V and J ends lost 0 bases and 6 bases, in that order; junction bases with no gene match: 7. The CDR3 covers 14 residues. The germline V gene encodes CDR1 GTSNPN and CDR2 SVGIG (reference sequence). CDR3 loop: CAWSVPGQMNGYTF. In DNA, the CDR3 is TGTGCCTGGAGTGTTCCGGGACAGATGAATGGCTACACCTTC.